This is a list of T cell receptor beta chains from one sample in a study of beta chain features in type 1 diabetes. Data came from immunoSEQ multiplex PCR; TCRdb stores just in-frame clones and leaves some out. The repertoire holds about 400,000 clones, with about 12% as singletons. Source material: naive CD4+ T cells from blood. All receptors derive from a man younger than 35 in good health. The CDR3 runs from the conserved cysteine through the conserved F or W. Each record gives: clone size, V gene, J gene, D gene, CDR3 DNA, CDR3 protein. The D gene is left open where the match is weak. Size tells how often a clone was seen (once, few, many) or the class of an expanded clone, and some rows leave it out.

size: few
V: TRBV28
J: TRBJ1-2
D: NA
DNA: TGTGCCAGCAGTTACAGCATTAACTATGGCTACACCTTC
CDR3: CASSYSINYGYTF

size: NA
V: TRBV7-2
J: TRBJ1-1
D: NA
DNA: TGTGCCAGCAGCTTAGACAGGGCCTCGGCTGAAGCTTTCTTT
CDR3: CASSLDRASAEAFF

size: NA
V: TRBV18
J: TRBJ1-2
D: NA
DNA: TGTGCCAGCTCACCGAGGGAGGGTGGCACTGGCTACACCTTC
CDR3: CASSPREGGTGYTF

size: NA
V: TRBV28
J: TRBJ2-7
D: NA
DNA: TGTGCCAGCTCCGTGGGTGGGAGCTCCTACGAGCAGTACTTC
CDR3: CASSVGGSSYEQYF

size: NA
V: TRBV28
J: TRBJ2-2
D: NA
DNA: TGTGCCAGCAGATTAAGCGGAAACACCGGGGAGCTGTTTTTT
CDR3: CASRLSGNTGELFF

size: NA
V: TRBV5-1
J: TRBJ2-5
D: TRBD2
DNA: TGCGCCAGCAGCTTGGGACTAGCGGGGGGGCAAGAGACCCAGTACTTC
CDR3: CASSLGLAGGQETQYF

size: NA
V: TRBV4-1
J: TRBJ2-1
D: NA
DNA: TGCGCCAGCAGCCAAGCCCTCCTGGGCCCAACCTACAATGAGCAGTTCTTC
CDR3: CASSQALLGPTYNEQFF

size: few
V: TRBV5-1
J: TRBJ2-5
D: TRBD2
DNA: TGCGCCAGCAGCCACGGGACTAGCGGAGGGGGAGAGACCCAGTACTTC
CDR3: CASSHGTSGGGETQYF

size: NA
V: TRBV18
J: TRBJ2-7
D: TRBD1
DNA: TGTGCCAGCTCACCGGGACAGGGGTCCGAGCAGTACTTC
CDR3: CASSPGQGSEQYF

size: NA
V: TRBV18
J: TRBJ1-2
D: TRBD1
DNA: TGTGCCAGCTCACCGGGACAGGGGGCGTATTATGGCTACACCTTC
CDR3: CASSPGQGAYYGYTF

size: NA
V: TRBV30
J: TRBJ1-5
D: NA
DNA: TGTGCCTGGAGTGGGGGGCAGGGTAACCAGCCCCAGCATTTT
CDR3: CAWSGGQGNQPQHF

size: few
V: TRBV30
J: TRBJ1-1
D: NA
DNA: TGTGCCTGGAGACAGCTTATGAACACTGAAGCTTTCTTT
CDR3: CAWRQLMNTEAFF

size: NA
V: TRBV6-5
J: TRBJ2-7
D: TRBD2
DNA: TGTGCCAGCGTAGCAAGCGGGAGATGGTACGAGCAGTACTTC
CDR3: CASVASGRWYEQYF

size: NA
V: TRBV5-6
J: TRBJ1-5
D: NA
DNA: TGTGCCAGCAGCTTGAACAGGAGAGCACTCCAGCATTTT
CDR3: CASSLNRRALQHF

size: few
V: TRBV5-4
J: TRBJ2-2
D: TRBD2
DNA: TGTGCCAGCAGCTCAGGGACTAGCGGCAGGTCGAACACCGGGGAGCTGTTTTTT
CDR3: CASSSGTSGRSNTGELFF

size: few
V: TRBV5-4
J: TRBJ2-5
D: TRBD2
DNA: TGTGCCAGCAGCGTAGCGGGGGGGAAGGAGACCCAGTACTTC
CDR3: CASSVAGGKETQYF

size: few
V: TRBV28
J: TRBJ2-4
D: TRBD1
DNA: TGTGCCAGCAGTGGTACCAGGGGGAGCATTCAGTACTTC
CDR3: CASSGTRGSIQYF

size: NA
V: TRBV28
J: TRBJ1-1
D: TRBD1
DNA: TGTGCCAGCAGTTTCCAGGGGGCGAAAGCTTTCTTT
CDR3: CASSFQGAKAFF

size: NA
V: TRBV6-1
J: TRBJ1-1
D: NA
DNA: TGTGCCAGCAGTGAATCTCTTGAAGCTTTCTTT
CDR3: CASSESLEAFF

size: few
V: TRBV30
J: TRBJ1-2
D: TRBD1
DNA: TGTGCCTGGAGTTCTCAGGGGGTGGGCTATGGCTACACCTTC
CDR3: CAWSSQGVGYGYTF

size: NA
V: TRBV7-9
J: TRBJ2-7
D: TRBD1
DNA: TGTGCCAGCAGCTCGGACAGGACGAGCTACGAGCAGTACTTC
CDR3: CASSSDRTSYEQYF

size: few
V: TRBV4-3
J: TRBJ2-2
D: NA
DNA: TGCGCCAGCAGCCAATACAGTGCGAACACCGGGGAGCTGTTTTTT
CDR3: CASSQYSANTGELFF

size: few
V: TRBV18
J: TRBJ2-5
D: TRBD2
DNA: TGTGCCAGCTCACCACCGAACGCCCCGGGGGGCCAAGAGACCCAGTACTTC
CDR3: CASSPPNAPGGQETQYF

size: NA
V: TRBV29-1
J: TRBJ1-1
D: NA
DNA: TGCAGCGTTGTCGTGCGGGGACGGAAGAACACTGAAGCTTTCTTT
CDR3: CSVVVRGRKNTEAFF

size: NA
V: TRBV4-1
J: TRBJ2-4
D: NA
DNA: TGCGCCAGCAGCCGGGGCGGGAAGGACATTCAGTACTTC
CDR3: CASSRGGKDIQYF

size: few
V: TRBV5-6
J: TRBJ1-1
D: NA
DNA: TGTGCCACAGAGAAACGGGGGGGGTCCACTGAAGCTTTCTTT
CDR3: CATEKRGGSTEAFF

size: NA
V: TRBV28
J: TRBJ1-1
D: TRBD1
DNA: TGTGCCAGCTATACGGGACAGCCGAACACTGAAGCTTTCTTT
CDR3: CASYTGQPNTEAFF

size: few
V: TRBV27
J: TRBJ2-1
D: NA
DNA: TGTGCCAGCAGTTTTAAGAATGAACTTTACAATGAGCAGTTCTTC
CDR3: CASSFKNELYNEQFF

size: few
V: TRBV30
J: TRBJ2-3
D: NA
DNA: TGTGCCTGGAGTGTATTGGAGGGCACAGATACGCAGTATTTT
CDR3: CAWSVLEGTDTQYF

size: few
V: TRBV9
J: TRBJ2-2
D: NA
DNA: TGTGCCAGCAGCTTTTACACCGAGGAGCTGTTTTTT
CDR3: CASSFYTEELFF

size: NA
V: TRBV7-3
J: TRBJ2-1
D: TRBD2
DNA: TGTGCCAGTACCCCTAGCGGGAGCTCCTACAATGAGCAGTTCTTC
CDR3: CASTPSGSSYNEQFF

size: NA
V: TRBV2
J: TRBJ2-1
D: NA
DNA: TGTGCCAGCAGTGTGAACATCCACAATGAGCAGTTCTTC
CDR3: CASSVNIHNEQFF

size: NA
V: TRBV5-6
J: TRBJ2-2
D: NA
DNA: TGTGCCAGCAGCTTGGCCCTAAACACCGGGGAGCTGTTTTTT
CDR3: CASSLALNTGELFF

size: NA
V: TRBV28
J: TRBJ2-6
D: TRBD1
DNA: TGTGCCAGCAGCCGGGGACAGATCTCTGGGGCCAACGTCCTGACTTTC
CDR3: CASSRGQISGANVLTF

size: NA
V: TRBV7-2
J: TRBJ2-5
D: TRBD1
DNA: TGTGCCAGCAGGATCCGACAGGGGGTCGGAGAGACCCAGTACTTC
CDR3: CASRIRQGVGETQYF

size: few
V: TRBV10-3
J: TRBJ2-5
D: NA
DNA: TGTGCCATCAGTGTTTCCCGGGACACCGAGACCCAGTACTTC
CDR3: CAISVSRDTETQYF

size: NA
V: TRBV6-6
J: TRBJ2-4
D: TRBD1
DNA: TGTGCCAGCAGCCCCCCGGGACAGATAGCCAAAAACATTCAGTACTTC
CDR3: CASSPPGQIAKNIQYF

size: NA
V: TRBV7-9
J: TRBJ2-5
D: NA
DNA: TGTGCCAGCAGCTTGCTTGGACAGTCCCAAGAGACCCAGTACTTC
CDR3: CASSLLGQSQETQYF

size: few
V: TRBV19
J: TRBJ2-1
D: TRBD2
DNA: TGTGCCAGTAGTTTAGCGGGGGGGCTCTTTTATGAGCAGTTCTTC
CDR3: CASSLAGGLFYEQFF

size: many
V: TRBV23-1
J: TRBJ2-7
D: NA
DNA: TGCGCCAGCAGTCAAGGAGGGGGCGGAATGGACGAGCAGTACTTC
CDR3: CASSQGGGGMDEQYF

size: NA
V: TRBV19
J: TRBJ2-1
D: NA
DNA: TGTGCCAGCCGCTCGGGCGCGGGCGGAGACAATGAGCAGTTCTTC
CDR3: CASRSGAGGDNEQFF

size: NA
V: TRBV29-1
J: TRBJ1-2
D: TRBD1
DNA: TGCAGCGTTGAAGATCGACACAGGGGGTATGGCTACACCTTC
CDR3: CSVEDRHRGYGYTF

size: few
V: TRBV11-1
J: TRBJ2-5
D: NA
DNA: TGTGCCAGCAGCTTAACTCGGCAGGACCAAGAGACCCAGTACTTC
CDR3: CASSLTRQDQETQYF